Listed below are T cell receptor beta chains from one sample, sequenced in a study of CD8+CD57+ T cells in acquired aplastic anemia. MiXCR was run by TCRdb on the reads, yielding one entry per CDR3 protein. The sample lists around 50,000 distinct CDR3 sequences, approximately 50% seen once, with less than 20% in the top ten. The specimen sequenced was sorted CD4+, CD8+, or CD8+CD57+ T cells (not recorded which) from PBMCs. These receptors were obtained from a human donor with aplastic anemia. The CDR3 runs from the conserved cysteine through the conserved F or W. The order of the fields is clone size, V gene, J gene, D gene, CDR3 DNA, CDR3 protein. A D gene is named only where the DNA matches it firmly. Part of the rows lack a size; the others show once, few, many or a class for expanded clones.

abundance: .
v_gene: TRBV15
j_gene: TRBJ2-1
d_gene: .
CDR3nt: TGTGCCACCAGCAGAGATCGAGGCGGGGTTGAGCAGTTCTTC
CDR3aa: CATSRDRGGVEQFF

abundance: .
v_gene: TRBV20-1
j_gene: TRBJ1-2
d_gene: .
CDR3nt: TGCAGTGCCGATGACTTGAACTATGGCTACACCTTC
CDR3aa: CSADDLNYGYTF

abundance: many
v_gene: TRBV20-1
j_gene: TRBJ1-1
d_gene: .
CDR3nt: TGCAGTGCTAGAGATGGGAGGGCCGCTTTCTTT
CDR3aa: CSARDGRAAFF

abundance: few
v_gene: TRBV7-9
j_gene: TRBJ2-5
d_gene: .
CDR3nt: TGTGCCAGCAGCGTATTGTTGGCGGGACAAGAGACCCAGTACTTC
CDR3aa: CASSVLLAGQETQYF

abundance: .
v_gene: TRBV20-1
j_gene: TRBJ2-1
d_gene: .
CDR3nt: TGCAGTGCTTCCCGCGGCAATGGGCAGTTCTTC
CDR3aa: CSASRGNGQFF

abundance: .
v_gene: TRBV2
j_gene: TRBJ1-5
d_gene: .
CDR3nt: TGTGCCAGCAGTGAAAGGGGAGATCAGCCCCAGCATTTT
CDR3aa: CASSERGDQPQHF

abundance: many
v_gene: TRBV6-5
j_gene: TRBJ1-5
d_gene: .
CDR3nt: TGTGCCAGCAGTTACGGGCGAGGCCCCAATCAGCCCCAGCATTTT
CDR3aa: CASSYGRGPNQPQHF

abundance: .
v_gene: TRBV6-5
j_gene: TRBJ2-7
d_gene: .
CDR3nt: TGTGCCAGCAGTTACGGGGGTGAGAGATACGAGCAGTACTTC
CDR3aa: CASSYGGERYEQYF

abundance: .
v_gene: TRBV6-5
j_gene: TRBJ1-2
d_gene: TRBD1
CDR3nt: TGTGCCAGCAGTTACTCTGACAGGGGAGCCTATGGCTACACCTTC
CDR3aa: CASSYSDRGAYGYTF

abundance: many
v_gene: TRBV10-3
j_gene: TRBJ2-1
d_gene: TRBD2
CDR3nt: TGTGCCATCTCGACTAGCGGGGGGGTGATTTTGGACGAGCAGTTCTTC
CDR3aa: CAISTSGGVILDEQFF

abundance: .
v_gene: TRBV10-3
j_gene: TRBJ2-7
d_gene: TRBD2
CDR3nt: TGTGCCATTAGGACTAGCGGGAGTTCCGGGCAGTACTTC
CDR3aa: CAIRTSGSSGQYF

abundance: .
v_gene: TRBV15
j_gene: TRBJ2-1
d_gene: .
CDR3nt: TGTGCCACCAGCAGAGAGAGCATTCTGACCTACAATGAGCAGTTCTTC
CDR3aa: CATSRESILTYNEQFF

abundance: .
v_gene: TRBV11-2
j_gene: TRBJ2-2
d_gene: TRBD1
CDR3nt: TGTGCCAGCAGCTTGTTTGGGACAGGGGACACCGGGGAGCTGTTTTTT
CDR3aa: CASSLFGTGDTGELFF

abundance: .
v_gene: TRBV9
j_gene: TRBJ2-3
d_gene: .
CDR3nt: TGTGCCAGCAGCGTACGAGATACGCAGTATTTT
CDR3aa: CASSVRDTQYF

abundance: few
v_gene: TRBV9
j_gene: TRBJ2-3
d_gene: TRBD2
CDR3nt: TGTGCCAGCAGCGGGGGACTAGCGGGGGGAGATGGGGCAGATACGCAGTATTTT
CDR3aa: CASSGGLAGGDGADTQYF

abundance: .
v_gene: TRBV12-5
j_gene: TRBJ2-2
d_gene: .
CDR3nt: TGTGCTAGTGGTTTGGTAACAGGGACCCTAAACACCGGGGAGCTGTTTTTT
CDR3aa: CASGLVTGTLNTGELFF

abundance: .
v_gene: TRBV7-8
j_gene: TRBJ2-1
d_gene: .
CDR3nt: TGTGCCAGCAGCTCTAACAATGAGCAGTTCTTC
CDR3aa: CASSSNNEQFF

abundance: .
v_gene: TRBV7-9
j_gene: TRBJ2-7
d_gene: TRBD2
CDR3nt: TGTGCCAGCAGCAGTAGCGGGGGCGTCTACGAGCAGTACTTC
CDR3aa: CASSSSGGVYEQYF

abundance: few
v_gene: TRBV5-1
j_gene: TRBJ2-2
d_gene: .
CDR3nt: TGCGCCAGCAGCTTGGAAGGGGTACCCTCGGGCACCGGGGAGCTGTTTTTT
CDR3aa: CASSLEGVPSGTGELFF

abundance: .
v_gene: TRBV20-1
j_gene: TRBJ1-6
d_gene: .
CDR3nt: TGCAGTGCCACCCCGGGGGGAAATTCACCCCTCCACTTT
CDR3aa: CSATPGGNSPLHF

abundance: medium-sized
v_gene: TRBV15
j_gene: TRBJ2-3
d_gene: TRBD1
CDR3nt: TGTGCCACCGCTGACAGGGGGCCAGATACGCAGTATTTT
CDR3aa: CATADRGPDTQYF

abundance: medium-sized
v_gene: TRBV24-1
j_gene: TRBJ2-2
d_gene: .
CDR3nt: TGTGCCACCAGTGACCTTACTAGCGGGGAGCTGTTTTTT
CDR3aa: CATSDLTSGELFF

abundance: .
v_gene: TRBV10-1
j_gene: TRBJ2-3
d_gene: TRBD1
CDR3nt: TGCGCCAGCAGTACCGGGACAGACACAGGTACGCAGTATTTT
CDR3aa: CASSTGTDTGTQYF

abundance: many
v_gene: TRBV5-1
j_gene: TRBJ1-1
d_gene: .
CDR3nt: TGCGCCAGCAGACTGGGGCAACAGAACACTGAAGCTTTCTTT
CDR3aa: CASRLGQQNTEAFF

abundance: .
v_gene: TRBV2
j_gene: TRBJ2-3
d_gene: .
CDR3nt: TGTGCCAGCGTTGAAAGGGCTTACACAGGTACGCAGTATTTT
CDR3aa: CASVERAYTGTQYF

abundance: many
v_gene: TRBV11-2
j_gene: TRBJ2-7
d_gene: TRBD1
CDR3nt: TGTGCCAGCAGCTCAGACAGGGTAGGAGAGCAGTACTTC
CDR3aa: CASSSDRVGEQYF

abundance: many
v_gene: TRBV3-1
j_gene: TRBJ2-3
d_gene: .
CDR3nt: TGTGCCAGCAGCGAGGGGGTAGCGGAAGATACGCAGTATTTT
CDR3aa: CASSEGVAEDTQYF

abundance: many
v_gene: TRBV9
j_gene: TRBJ1-1
d_gene: TRBD1
CDR3nt: TGTGCCAGCAGCGCCCGGGACAGTATGTTTGAAGCTTTCTTT
CDR3aa: CASSARDSMFEAFF

abundance: .
v_gene: TRBV24-1
j_gene: TRBJ2-5
d_gene: .
CDR3nt: TGTGCCACCAGTGATTCGCAAGAGACCCAGTACTTC
CDR3aa: CATSDSQETQYF

abundance: few
v_gene: TRBV9
j_gene: TRBJ1-3
d_gene: .
CDR3nt: TGTGCCAGCAGCACCTCGACAGGAGGAAACACCATATATTTT
CDR3aa: CASSTSTGGNTIYF

abundance: many
v_gene: TRBV4-2
j_gene: TRBJ2-1
d_gene: TRBD2
CDR3nt: TGTGCCAGCAGCCCGACTAGCGGGGGGGACCCTAGATACAATGAGCAGTTCTTC
CDR3aa: CASSPTSGGDPRYNEQFF

abundance: once
v_gene: TRBV10-3
j_gene: TRBJ1-1
d_gene: .
CDR3nt: TGTGCCATCCGTCTCCCTGGGTTACAGGAAGCTTTCTTT
CDR3aa: CAIRLPGLQEAFF

abundance: .
v_gene: TRBV29-1
j_gene: TRBJ1-1
d_gene: TRBD1
CDR3nt: TGCAGCGTTGGGACCGGGACAGGGGGGTCTGAAGCTTTCTTT
CDR3aa: CSVGTGTGGSEAFF

abundance: .
v_gene: TRBV24-1
j_gene: TRBJ2-1
d_gene: TRBD2
CDR3nt: TGTGCCACCAGTGATACTAGCGGGAGCGCTTACTCCTACAATGAGCAGTTCTTC
CDR3aa: CATSDTSGSAYSYNEQFF

abundance: .
v_gene: TRBV24-1
j_gene: TRBJ1-2
d_gene: TRBD1
CDR3nt: TGTGCCACCAGTGACGCAAGGACAGGGGGAGGCTACACCTTC
CDR3aa: CATSDARTGGGYTF

abundance: few
v_gene: TRBV15
j_gene: TRBJ1-1
d_gene: .
CDR3nt: TGTGCCACCAGCAGAAACTACGGGGGTGTTGAAGCTTTCTTT
CDR3aa: CATSRNYGGVEAFF

abundance: few
v_gene: TRBV10-2
j_gene: TRBJ1-2
d_gene: .
CDR3nt: TGCGCCAGCAGTGAGCCTACAGGGGGCTACACCTTC
CDR3aa: CASSEPTGGYTF

abundance: many
v_gene: TRBV19
j_gene: TRBJ1-2
d_gene: .
CDR3nt: TGTGCCAGTAGTATAGTTTTACACGCTAACTATGGCTACACCTTC
CDR3aa: CASSIVLHANYGYTF

abundance: once
v_gene: TRBV10-3
j_gene: TRBJ1-1
d_gene: .
CDR3nt: TGTGCCATCAGTGAGTCTCAGGGGTTTGGCACTGAAGCTTTCTTT
CDR3aa: CAISESQGFGTEAFF

abundance: .
v_gene: TRBV27
j_gene: TRBJ1-6
d_gene: .
CDR3nt: TGTGCCAGCAGTTTCTCACAGGGTTATAATTCACCCCTCCACTTT
CDR3aa: CASSFSQGYNSPLHF